Sequencing of this T cell receptor beta chain was carried out in a study of blood T cell repertoires in COVID-19. At the level of the study: Donors in the United States, Italy and Spain gave samples during acute or convalescent COVID-19. PBMCs, B-cell-depleted T cells, or T cells were the source of the cDNA or gDNA that made up the material.

Per germline, CDR1 SGHNT and CDR2 YYREEE (reference sequence). The CDR3 covers 13 residues. Trimming removed 2 bases at V and 6 bases at J, with 11 bases between. Authors' processing steps: Estimates of nucleated cell counts were drawn from the amplification of reference gene primers. Profiling relied on immunoSEQ multiplex PCR, and the TCRdb table lists in-frame clones only, not all of them. The D gene and trimming were derived from the DNA, and the V and J assignments and clone size from that table. This sample has about 140,000 clones, with around 81% found just once. The chain is built from TRBV5-4 and TRBJ1-1; TRBD1 might be the D (5 bases). This sequence was found in a human donor in a cohort sampled during active COVID-19. The specimen was peripheral blood. The CDR3 spells CASSFPGGAEAFF. The DNA for the CDR3 is TGTGCCAGCAGCTTCCCGGGGGGGGCTGAAGCTTTCTTT.